The T cell receptor beta chain described here comes from a study of sequential checkpoint blockade in melanoma. In the study overall: Arm A got nivolumab then ipilimumab; arm B the reverse, 1:1. Both treatment sequences were followed by maintenance nivolumab.

The sample's treatment: randomized to nivolumab then ipilimumab (arm A) or the reverse (arm B). Patients had received no earlier DNA-damaging chemotherapy. PBMC sorting kept live CD3+CD8+ cells without CD19 or CD56. The table came from immunoSEQ multiplex PCR; TCRdb's copy has only in-frame clones and leaves some out. Among approximately 21,000 clones listed, around four fifths were seen once. The CDR3 is 13 amino acids. The trim removed 8 bases at V and 2 bases at J, leaving 4 bases unmatched. CDR1 is MNHNS, CDR2 SASEGT, per germline. The TCR comes from a human donor with melanoma. The V and J genes are TRBV6-1 and TRBJ2-7, with 9 bases that match TRBD1. The sequencing used CD8+ T cells sorted from blood (inferred from file names), collected from a patient given nivolumab and ipilimumab in sequence. CDR3 sequence (DNA): TGTGCCAGCCCCGGGACAGGGACCTACGAGCAGTACTTC. As protein: CASPGTGTYEQYF.